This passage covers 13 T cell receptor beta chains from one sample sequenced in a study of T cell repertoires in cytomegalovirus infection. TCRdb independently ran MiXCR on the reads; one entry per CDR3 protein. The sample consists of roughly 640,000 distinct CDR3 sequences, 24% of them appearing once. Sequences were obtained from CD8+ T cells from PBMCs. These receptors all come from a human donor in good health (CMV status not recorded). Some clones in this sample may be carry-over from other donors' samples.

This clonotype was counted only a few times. The CDR3 coding sequence is TGTGCCAGCAGTGAAACGACAGGGTCCACTGAAGCTTTCTTT. Encoded protein: CASSETTGSTEAFF. The chain combines TRBV6-1 with TRBJ1-1; 7 bases align to TRBD1. CDR1 is MNHNS, CDR2 SASEGT, per germline. This CDR3 region has 14 residues. The J segment lost 4 bases and the V segment lost 2 bases, leaving 4 bases of the junction unmatched.

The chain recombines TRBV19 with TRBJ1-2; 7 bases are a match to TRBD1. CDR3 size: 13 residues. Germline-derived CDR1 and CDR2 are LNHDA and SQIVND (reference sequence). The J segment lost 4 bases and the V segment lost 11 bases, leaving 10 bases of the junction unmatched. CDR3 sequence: CAVQGTPGYGYTF. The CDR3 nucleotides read TGTGCCGTACAGGGGACCCCTGGCTATGGCTACACCTTC.

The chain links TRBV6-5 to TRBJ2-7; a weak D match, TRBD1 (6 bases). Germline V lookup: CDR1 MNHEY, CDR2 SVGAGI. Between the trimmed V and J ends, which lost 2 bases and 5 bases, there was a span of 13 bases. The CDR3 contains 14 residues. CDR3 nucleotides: TGTGCCAGCAGTTACATCGGGACAACCGACGAGCAGTACGTC. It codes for CASSYIGTTDEQYV.

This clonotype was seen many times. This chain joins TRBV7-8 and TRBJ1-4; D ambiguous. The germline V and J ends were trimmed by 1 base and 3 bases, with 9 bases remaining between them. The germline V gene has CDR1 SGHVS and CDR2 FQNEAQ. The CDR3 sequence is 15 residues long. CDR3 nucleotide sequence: TGTGCCAGCAGCTTAGGGGCTCGGCCTAATGAAAAACTGTTTTTT. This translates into CASSLGARPNEKLFF.

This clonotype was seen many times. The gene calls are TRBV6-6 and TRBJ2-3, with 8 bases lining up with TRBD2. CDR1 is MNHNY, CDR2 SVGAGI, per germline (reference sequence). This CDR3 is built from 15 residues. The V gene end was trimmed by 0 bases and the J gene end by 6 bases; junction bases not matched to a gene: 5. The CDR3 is CASSYSGTSQDTQYF. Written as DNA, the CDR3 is TGTGCCAGCAGTTACTCCGGGACTAGTCAGGATACGCAGTATTTT.

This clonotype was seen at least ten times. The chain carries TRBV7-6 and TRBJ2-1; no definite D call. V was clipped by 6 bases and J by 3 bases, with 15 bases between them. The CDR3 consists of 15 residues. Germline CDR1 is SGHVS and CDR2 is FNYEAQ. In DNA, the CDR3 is TGTGCCAGCAGTTCCTGGACGGGTGACTACAATGAGCAGTTCTTC. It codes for CASSSWTGDYNEQFF.

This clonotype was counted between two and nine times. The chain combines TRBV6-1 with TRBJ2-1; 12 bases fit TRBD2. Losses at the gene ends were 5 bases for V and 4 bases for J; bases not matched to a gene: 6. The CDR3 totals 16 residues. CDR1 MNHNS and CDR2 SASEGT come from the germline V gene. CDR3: CASSYRTSGEYNEQFF. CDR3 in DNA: TGTGCCAGCAGTTACAGGACTAGCGGGGAATACAATGAGCAGTTCTTC.

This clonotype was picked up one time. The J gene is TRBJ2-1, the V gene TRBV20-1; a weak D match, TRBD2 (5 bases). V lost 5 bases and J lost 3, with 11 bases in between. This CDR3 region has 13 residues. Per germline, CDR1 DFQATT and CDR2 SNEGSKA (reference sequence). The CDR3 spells CSAPTGDYNEQFF. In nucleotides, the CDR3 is TGCAGTGCTCCCACCGGGGACTACAATGAGCAGTTCTTC.

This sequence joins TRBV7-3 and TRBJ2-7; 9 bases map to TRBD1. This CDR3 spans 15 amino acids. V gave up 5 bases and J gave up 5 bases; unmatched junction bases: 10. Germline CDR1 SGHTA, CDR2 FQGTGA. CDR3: CASSHPGQGINEQYF. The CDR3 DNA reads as TGTGCCAGCAGCCATCCAGGACAGGGGATCAACGAGCAGTACTTC.

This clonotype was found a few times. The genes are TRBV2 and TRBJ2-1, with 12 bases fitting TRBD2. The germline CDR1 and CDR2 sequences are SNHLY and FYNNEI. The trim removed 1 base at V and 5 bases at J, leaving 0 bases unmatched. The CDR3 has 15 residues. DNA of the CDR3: TGTGCCAGCAGTGAAGGGACTAGCGGGGACAATGAGCAGTTCTTC. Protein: CASSEGTSGDNEQFF.

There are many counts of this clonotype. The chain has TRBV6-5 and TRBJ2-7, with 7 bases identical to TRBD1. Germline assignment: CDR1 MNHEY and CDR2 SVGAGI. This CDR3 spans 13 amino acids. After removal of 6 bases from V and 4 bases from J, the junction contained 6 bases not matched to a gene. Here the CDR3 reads CASSLGQDYEQYV. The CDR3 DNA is TGTGCCAGCAGCCTTGGACAGGATTACGAGCAGTACGTC.

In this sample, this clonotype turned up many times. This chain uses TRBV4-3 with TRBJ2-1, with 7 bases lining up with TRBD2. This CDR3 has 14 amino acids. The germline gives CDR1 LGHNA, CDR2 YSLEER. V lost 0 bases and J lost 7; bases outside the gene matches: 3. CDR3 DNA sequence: TGCGCCAGCAGCCAAGACGGGGGGTGGAATGAGCAGTTCTTC. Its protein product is CASSQDGGWNEQFF.

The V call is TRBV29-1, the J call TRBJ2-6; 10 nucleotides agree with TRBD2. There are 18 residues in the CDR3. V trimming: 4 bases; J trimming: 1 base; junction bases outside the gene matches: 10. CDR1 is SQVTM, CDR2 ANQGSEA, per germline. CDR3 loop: CSVVYSGGWFSGANVLTF. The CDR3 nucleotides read TGCAGCGTTGTCTATAGCGGGGGGTGGTTTTCTGGGGCCAACGTCCTGACTTTC.